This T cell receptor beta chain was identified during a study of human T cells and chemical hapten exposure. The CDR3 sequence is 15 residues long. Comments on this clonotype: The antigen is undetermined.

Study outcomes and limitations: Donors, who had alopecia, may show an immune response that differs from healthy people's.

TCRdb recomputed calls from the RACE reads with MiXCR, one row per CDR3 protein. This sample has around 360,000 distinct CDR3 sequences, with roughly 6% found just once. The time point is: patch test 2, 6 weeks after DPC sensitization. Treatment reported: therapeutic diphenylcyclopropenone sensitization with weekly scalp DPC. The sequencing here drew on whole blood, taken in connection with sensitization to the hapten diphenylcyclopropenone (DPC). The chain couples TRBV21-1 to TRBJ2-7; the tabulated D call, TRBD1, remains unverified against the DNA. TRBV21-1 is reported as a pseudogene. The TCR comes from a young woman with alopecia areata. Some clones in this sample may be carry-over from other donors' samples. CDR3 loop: CASSKGARTGYEQYF. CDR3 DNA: TGTGCCAGCAGCAAAGGGGCCAGGACAGGGTACGAGCAGTACTTC.